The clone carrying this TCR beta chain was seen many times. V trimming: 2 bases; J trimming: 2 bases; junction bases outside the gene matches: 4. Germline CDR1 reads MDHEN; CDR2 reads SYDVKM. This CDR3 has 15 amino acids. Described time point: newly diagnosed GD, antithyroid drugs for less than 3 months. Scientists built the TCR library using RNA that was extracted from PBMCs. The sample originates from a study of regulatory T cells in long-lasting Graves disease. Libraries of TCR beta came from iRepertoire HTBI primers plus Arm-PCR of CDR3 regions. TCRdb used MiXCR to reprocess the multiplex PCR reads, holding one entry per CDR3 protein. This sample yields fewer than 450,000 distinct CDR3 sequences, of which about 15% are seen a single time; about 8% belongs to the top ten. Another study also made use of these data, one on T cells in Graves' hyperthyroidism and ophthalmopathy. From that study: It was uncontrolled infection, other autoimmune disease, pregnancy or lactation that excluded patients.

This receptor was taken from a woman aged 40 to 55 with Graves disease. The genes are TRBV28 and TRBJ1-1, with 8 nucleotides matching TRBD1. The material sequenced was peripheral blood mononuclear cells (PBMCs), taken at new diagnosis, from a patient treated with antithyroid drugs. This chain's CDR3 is CASSLTGGINTEAFF. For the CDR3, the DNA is TGTGCCAGCAGTTTAACAGGGGGGATCAACACTGAAGCTTTCTTT.